This TCR beta chain was observed in a study of regulatory T cells in long-lasting Graves disease. About the study: Graves' patients with a new diagnosis had received antithyroid drugs under 3 months.

The time point is: newly diagnosed GD, antithyroid drugs for less than 3 months. Isolated PBMC RNA provided the starting material for the TCR library. For TCR beta, libraries came from iRepertoire HTBI primers and Arm-PCR of CDR3 regions. TCRdb reanalysed the multiplex PCR reads using MiXCR and keeps one entry per CDR3 protein. This sample has some 450,000 distinct CDR3 sequences, with 16% found just once. In this sample, this clonotype turned up many times. Looked up from germline, CDR1 is SGHVS and CDR2 is FQNEAQ. The CDR3 has 18 amino acids. V dropped 2 bases and J dropped 0 bases, with 18 bases sitting between them. The sample also formed part of further work on T cells in Graves' hyperthyroidism and ophthalmopathy. That report adds: Across 18 months, stable Graves' hyperthyroidism was marked by no progression to ophthalmopathy.

Material: peripheral blood mononuclear cells (PBMCs), obtained at new diagnosis, from a patient treated with antithyroid drugs. The clonotype comes from a woman aged 25 to 39 with Graves disease. The V gene is TRBV7-8, the J gene TRBJ2-3; D may match TRBD1 or TRBD2 (6 bases each). CDR3 DNA: TGTGCCAGCAGCTTACCCCACGGAGGGGGTCGGAGCACAGATACGCAGTATTTT. Translation gives CASSLPHGGGRSTDTQYF.